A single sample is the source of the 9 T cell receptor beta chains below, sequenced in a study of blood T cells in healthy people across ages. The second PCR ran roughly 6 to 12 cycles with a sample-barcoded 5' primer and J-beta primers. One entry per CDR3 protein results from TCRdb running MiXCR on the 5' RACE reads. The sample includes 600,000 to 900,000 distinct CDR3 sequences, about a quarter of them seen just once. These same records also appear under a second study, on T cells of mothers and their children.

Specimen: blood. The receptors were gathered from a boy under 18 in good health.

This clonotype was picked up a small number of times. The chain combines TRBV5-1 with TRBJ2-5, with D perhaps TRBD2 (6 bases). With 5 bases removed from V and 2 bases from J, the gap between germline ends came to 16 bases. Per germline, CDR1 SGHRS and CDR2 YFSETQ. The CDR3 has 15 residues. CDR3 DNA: TGCGCCAGCAGGGAGGGAGCTACGGGGCAAGAGACCCAGTACTTC. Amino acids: CASREGATGQETQYF.

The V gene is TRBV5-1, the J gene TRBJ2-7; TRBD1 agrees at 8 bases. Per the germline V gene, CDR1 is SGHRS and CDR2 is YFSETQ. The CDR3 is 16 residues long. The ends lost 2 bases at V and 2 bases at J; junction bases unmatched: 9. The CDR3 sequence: CASSFEPGTGTYEQYF. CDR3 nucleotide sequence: TGCGCCAGCAGCTTTGAACCCGGGACAGGAACCTACGAGCAGTACTTC.

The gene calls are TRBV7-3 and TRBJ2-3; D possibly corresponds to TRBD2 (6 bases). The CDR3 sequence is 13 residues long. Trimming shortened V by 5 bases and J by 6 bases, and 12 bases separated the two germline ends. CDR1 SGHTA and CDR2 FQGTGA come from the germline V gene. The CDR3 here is CASSIREDDTQYF. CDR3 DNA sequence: TGTGCCAGCAGCATCAGGGAGGACGATACGCAGTATTTT.

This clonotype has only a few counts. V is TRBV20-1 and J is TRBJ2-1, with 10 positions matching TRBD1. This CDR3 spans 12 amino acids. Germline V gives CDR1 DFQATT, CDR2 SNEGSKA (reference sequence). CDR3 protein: CRGDRGYNEQFF. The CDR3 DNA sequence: TGCAGGGGGGACAGGGGTTACAATGAGCAGTTCTTC.

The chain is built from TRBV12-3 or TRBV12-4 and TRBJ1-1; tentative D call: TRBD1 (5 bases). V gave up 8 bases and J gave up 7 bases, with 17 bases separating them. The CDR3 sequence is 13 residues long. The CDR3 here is CASHLGAGGEAFF. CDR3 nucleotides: TGTGCCAGCCACCTAGGGGCGGGAGGTGAAGCTTTCTTT.

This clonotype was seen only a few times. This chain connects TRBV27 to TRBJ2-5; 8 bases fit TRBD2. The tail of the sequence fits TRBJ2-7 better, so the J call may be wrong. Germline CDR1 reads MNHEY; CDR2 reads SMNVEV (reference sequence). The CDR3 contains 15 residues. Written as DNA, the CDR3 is TGTGCCAGCAGTCGAATAGCGGGGCTTGCCTACGAGCAGTACTTC. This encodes CASSRIAGLAYEQYF.

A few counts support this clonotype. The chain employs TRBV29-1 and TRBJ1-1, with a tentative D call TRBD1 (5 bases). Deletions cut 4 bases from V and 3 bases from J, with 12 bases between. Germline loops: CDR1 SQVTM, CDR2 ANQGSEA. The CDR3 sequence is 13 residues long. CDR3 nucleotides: TGCAGCGTTGTCCAGGGCGGGTACACTGAAGCTTTCTTT. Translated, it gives CSVVQGGYTEAFF.

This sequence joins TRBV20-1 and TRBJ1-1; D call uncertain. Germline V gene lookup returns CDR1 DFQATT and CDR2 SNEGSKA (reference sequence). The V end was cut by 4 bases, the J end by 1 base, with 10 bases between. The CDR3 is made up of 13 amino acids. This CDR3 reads CSANRGGNTEAFF. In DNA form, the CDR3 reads TGCAGTGCTAACAGAGGTGGGAACACTGAAGCTTTCTTT.

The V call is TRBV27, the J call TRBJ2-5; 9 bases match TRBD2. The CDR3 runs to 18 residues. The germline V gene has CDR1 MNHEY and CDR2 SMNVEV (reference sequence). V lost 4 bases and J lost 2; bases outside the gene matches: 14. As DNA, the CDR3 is TGTGCCAGCAGTTCCTTGACTAGCGGAGTTCACCTACAAGAGACCCAGTACTTC. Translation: CASSSLTSGVHLQETQYF.